Following are 24 T cell receptor beta chains from one sample sequenced in a study of T cell repertoires in cytomegalovirus infection (dated by TCRdb to between 2018 and 2021). The sample was run on an Illumina HiSeq 1500. TCRdb passed the public sequencing reads through fastp at Q25 and MiXCR, retaining productive beta sequences. One record per CDR3 amino acid sequence lists the most common genes and DNA. This sample lists about 300,000 distinct CDR3 sequences; 9.6% were detected once. The ten largest clones represent less than 3% of the sample. Sequencing input: PBMCs. These receptors all stem from a human donor in good health (CMV status not recorded). Some clones in this sample may be carry-over from other donors' samples.

This clonotype occurred many times. CDR3 protein: CASSLGGIVYTF. CDR3 nucleotides: TGTGCCAGCAGCTTAGGGGGCATTGTCTACACCTTC. The chain is built from TRBV7-2 and TRBJ1-2, with D possibly TRBD1 on 5 matching bases. The CDR3 has 12 amino acids. CDR1 and CDR2 from the germline V gene are SGHTA and FQGNSA. V was cut by 1 base and J by 10 bases, with 10 bases left in between.

This clonotype occurred many times. V and J are TRBV5-6 and TRBJ1-5; D is uncertain. CDR1 and CDR2 from the germline V gene are SGHDT and YYEEEE. The V and J ends lost 0 bases and 5 bases respectively, with 9 bases between them. This CDR3 region has 14 residues. The CDR3 DNA reads TGTGCCAGCAGCTTGGCGCAGGAATATCAGCCCCAGCATTTT. It specifies CASSLAQEYQPQHF.

This clonotype was found a few times. The chain links TRBV7-9 to TRBJ2-5, with unresolved D. CDR3 length equals 12 residues. Germline assignment: CDR1 SEHNR and CDR2 FQNEAQ (reference sequence). Trimming removed 6 bases from V and 5 bases from J, with 10 bases in between. CDR3 sequence: CASRLDMETQYF. DNA for the CDR3: TGTGCCAGCAGGTTGGATATGGAGACCCAGTACTTC.

This clonotype was counted a single time. The junction departs from germline at one end; a sequencing error may be responsible. This rearrangement joins TRBV14 to TRBJ1-1; D ambiguous. The CDR3 has 17 amino acids. Germline V gives CDR1 SGHDN, CDR2 FVKESK. CDR3 sequence: CASSQDLGSLMNTEVFF. The CDR3 bases are TGTGCCAGCAGCCAAGATCTAGGCAGCCTTATGAACACTGAAGTTTTCTTT.

The chain couples TRBV29-1 to TRBJ2-2; TRBD1 might be the D (6 bases). Deletions cut 4 bases from V and 0 bases from J, with 12 bases between. CDR1 is SQVTM and CDR2 is ANQGSEA in the germline V gene. This CDR3 is 15 amino acids long. CDR3 region: CSVGGHLANTGELFF. CDR3 nucleotides: TGCAGCGTTGGGGGACACCTCGCGAACACCGGGGAGCTGTTTTTT.

The sample holds many counts of this clonotype. The chain combines TRBV4-2 with TRBJ2-3, with 9 bases fitting TRBD2. Germline assignment: CDR1 LGHNA and CDR2 YNFKEQ. The CDR3 has 16 amino acids. V gave up 0 bases and J gave up 3 bases; unmatched junction bases: 4. The CDR3 DNA reads as TGTGCCAGCAGCCAAGATGTAGCGGGGGTTACAGATACGCAGTATTTT. This sequence encodes CASSQDVAGVTDTQYF.

This clonotype was recorded at least ten times. V and J are TRBV29-1 and TRBJ2-1; D is possibly TRBD2 (7 bases). CDR1 is SQVTM, CDR2 ANQGSEA, per germline. Trimming took off 6 bases at V and 6 bases at J, with 12 bases between the two ends. The CDR3 totals 12 residues. The CDR3 here is CSVPRGGNEQFF. As DNA, the CDR3 is TGCAGCGTCCCAAGGGGGGGCAATGAGCAGTTCTTC.

This clonotype was seen ten or more times. This rearrangement joins TRBV10-2 to TRBJ2-7; D not certain. The length of the CDR3 is 11 residues. The germline CDR1 and CDR2 sequences are WSHSY and SAAADI. The V end was cut by 2 bases, the J end by 9 bases, with 8 bases between. This CDR3 is CASSERAVQYV. Here the CDR3 DNA reads TGCGCCAGCAGTGAGAGGGCCGTGCAGTACGTC.

This clonotype was recorded many times. The genes are TRBV20-1 and TRBJ1-2; 8 nucleotides align to TRBD1. The junction had 11 bases not matched to a gene; V was cut back by 7 bases and J by 7 bases. Germline lookup yields CDR1 DFQATT and CDR2 SNEGSKA (reference sequence). There are 13 residues in the CDR3. The CDR3 loop reads CSEWGDRGSGYTF. DNA for the CDR3: TGCAGTGAATGGGGCGACAGGGGCAGTGGCTACACCTTC.

This clonotype appeared many times. This chain uses TRBV5-1 with TRBJ2-1, with D hard to call. This CDR3 spans 15 amino acids. V was clipped by 4 bases and J by 3 bases, with 14 bases between them. Germline CDR1 reads SGHRS; CDR2 reads YFSETQ. This CDR3 is CASSLEAYDYNEQFF. CDR3 nucleotides: TGCGCCAGCAGCCTAGAGGCGTATGACTACAATGAGCAGTTCTTC.

In its sample, this clonotype was seen a few times. The genes are TRBV20-1 and TRBJ2-5; D is uncertain. Germline V gene sequence: CDR1 DFQATT, CDR2 SNEGSKA (reference sequence). The CDR3 runs to 10 residues. Trimming took off 5 bases at V and 3 bases at J, with 4 bases between the two ends. The CDR3 loop reads CSALKETQYF. The CDR3 nucleotides read TGCAGTGCTTTAAAAGAGACCCAGTACTTC.

This chain links TRBV7-3 with TRBJ2-5, with no clear D. From germline, CDR1 is SGHTA and CDR2 FQGTGA. The CDR3 has 13 amino acids. V dropped 1 base and J dropped 2 bases, with 5 bases sitting between them. In nucleotides, the CDR3 is TGTGCCAGCAGCTTAAGGAGACAAGAGACCCAGTACTTC. It translates to CASSLRRQETQYF.

This clonotype was recorded a few times. The gene calls are TRBV12-3 or TRBV12-4 and TRBJ2-1; D might be TRBD1 (6 bases). The CDR3 contains 16 residues. Trimming removed 6 bases at V and 0 bases at J, with 15 bases between. This CDR3 reads CASRPTGKSSYNEQFF. The CDR3 nucleotides read TGTGCCAGCAGGCCTACAGGGAAAAGCTCCTACAATGAGCAGTTCTTC.

This clonotype was seen at least ten times. The chain links TRBV5-1 to TRBJ2-3; D gene unclear. Germline V gene data show CDR1 as SGHRS and CDR2 as YFSETQ. Trimming cost V 0 bases and J 4 bases, with 3 bases left between them. CDR3 length: 12 residues. CDR3 nucleotide sequence: TGCGCCAGCAGCTTGGTTGCAGATACGCAGTATTTT. Translated: CASSLVADTQYF.

This clonotype was found many times. The V call is TRBV6-2 or TRBV6-3, the J call TRBJ2-2, with TRBD2 identical over 8 bases. CDR3 length: 16 amino acids. V trimming: 2 bases; J trimming: 5 bases; junction bases outside the gene matches: 7. The germline V gene encodes CDR1 MNHEY and CDR2 SVGEGT. The DNA for the CDR3 is TGTGCCAGCAGTTACCCCCTGCGGGGGGATACCGGGGAGCTGTTTTTT. It translates to CASSYPLRGDTGELFF.

This clonotype was observed a handful of times. This chain links TRBV5-1 with TRBJ1-2; 12 bases match TRBD1. Per germline, CDR1 SGHRS and CDR2 YFSETQ. V was pared by 4 bases and J by 7 bases, with 8 bases of the junction left unmatched. The CDR3 spans 15 residues. CDR3 nucleotide sequence: TGCGCCAGCAGCAACTCCGGGACAGGGGGCTCTGGCTACACCTTC. Translating it yields CASSNSGTGGSGYTF.

The V gene is TRBV29-1, the J gene TRBJ1-2, with 8 bases matching TRBD1. Looked up from germline, CDR1 is SQVTM and CDR2 is ANQGSEA. The CDR3 is made up of 16 amino acids. J lost 8 bases, V lost 2 bases, and 16 bases had no gene match. The CDR3 here is CSVEPPGQGAIGGYTF. CDR3 DNA sequence: TGCAGCGTTGAACCTCCCGGCCAGGGGGCGATAGGGGGCTACACCTTC.

The sample holds many counts of this clonotype. The chain carries TRBV28 and TRBJ1-2; D is undetermined. Germline values: CDR1 MDHEN, CDR2 SYDVKM. With 2 bases removed from V and 4 bases from J, the gap between germline ends came to 23 bases. The CDR3 spans 18 residues. The CDR3 loop reads CASSLPLRNRVSGYGYTF. Here the CDR3 DNA reads TGTGCCAGCAGTTTACCACTCCGAAACAGAGTTTCAGGCTATGGCTACACCTTC.

This clonotype was recorded many times. This sequence joins TRBV5-1 and TRBJ2-7, with D unclear. V was cut by 0 bases and J by 0 bases, with 10 bases left in between. CDR3 length: 15 residues. Germline loops: CDR1 SGHRS, CDR2 YFSETQ. This CDR3 is CASSLVAHTSYEQYF. CDR3 in DNA: TGCGCCAGCAGCTTGGTGGCACATACCTCCTACGAGCAGTACTTC.

In its sample, this clonotype was seen many times. V usage is TRBV5-4 and J usage is TRBJ1-2; D call uncertain. Trimming took off 0 bases at V and 3 bases at J, with 9 bases between the two ends. This CDR3 has 14 residues. The germline CDR1 and CDR2 sequences are SGHNT and YYREEE (reference sequence). The CDR3 is CASSLDPGDYGYTF. CDR3 in DNA: TGTGCCAGCAGCTTGGATCCCGGGGACTATGGCTACACCTTC.

J is TRBJ2-5 and V is TRBV29-1, with 7 bases fitting TRBD1. The CDR3 sequence is 12 residues long. V was pared by 6 bases and J by 2 bases, with 3 bases of the junction left unmatched. Germline CDR1 reads SQVTM; CDR2 reads ANQGSEA. In DNA form, the CDR3 reads TGCAGCGTGGGACAGTCTCAAGAGACCCAGTACTTC. Amino acid sequence: CSVGQSQETQYF. Variable domain in full (rest from reference TRBV29-1 and TRBJ2-5): SAVISQKPSRDICQRGTSLTIQCQVDSQVTMMFWYRQQPGQSLTLIATANQGSEATYESGFVIDKFPISRPNLTFSTLTVSNMSPEDSSIYLCSVGQSQETQYFGPGTRLLVL.

This clonotype was picked up many times. The chain employs TRBV5-4 and TRBJ2-2; D gene unclear. The CDR3 has 18 amino acids. CDR1 is SGHNT, CDR2 YYREEE, per germline (reference sequence). Deletions cut 4 bases from V and 4 bases from J, with 23 bases between. The CDR3 DNA is TGTGCCAGCAGCCCCTCCCCCGCCACTGGAGTCGGCACCGGGGAGCTGTTTTTT. Amino acid sequence: CASSPSPATGVGTGELFF. The complete variable domain, with remaining parts taken from reference TRBV5-4 and TRBJ2-2, reads ETGVTQSPTHLIKTRGQQVTLRCSSQSGHNTVSWYQQALGQGPQFIFQYYREEENGRGNFPPRFSGLQFPNYSSELNVNALELDDSALYLCASSPSPATGVGTGELFFGEGSRLTVL.

This chain links TRBV29-1 with TRBJ1-2; maybe TRBD1 (6 bases). With 7 bases removed from V and 2 bases from J, the gap between germline ends came to 14 bases. Looked up from germline, CDR1 is SQVTM and CDR2 is ANQGSEA. CDR3 length: 13 residues. CDR3: CSAAGTQNYGYTF. The CDR3 bases are TGCAGCGCCGCCGGGACACAGAACTATGGCTACACCTTC.

The chain carries TRBV20-1 and TRBJ2-5, with D uncertain. The CDR3 has 10 amino acids. Germline V gene data show CDR1 as DFQATT and CDR2 as SNEGSKA (reference sequence). Trimming left V 1 base short and J 7 bases short, with 4 bases between. CDR3 sequence reads: CSARGGTQYF. The CDR3 region has the DNA TGCAGTGCTAGAGGGGGGACCCAGTACTTC.